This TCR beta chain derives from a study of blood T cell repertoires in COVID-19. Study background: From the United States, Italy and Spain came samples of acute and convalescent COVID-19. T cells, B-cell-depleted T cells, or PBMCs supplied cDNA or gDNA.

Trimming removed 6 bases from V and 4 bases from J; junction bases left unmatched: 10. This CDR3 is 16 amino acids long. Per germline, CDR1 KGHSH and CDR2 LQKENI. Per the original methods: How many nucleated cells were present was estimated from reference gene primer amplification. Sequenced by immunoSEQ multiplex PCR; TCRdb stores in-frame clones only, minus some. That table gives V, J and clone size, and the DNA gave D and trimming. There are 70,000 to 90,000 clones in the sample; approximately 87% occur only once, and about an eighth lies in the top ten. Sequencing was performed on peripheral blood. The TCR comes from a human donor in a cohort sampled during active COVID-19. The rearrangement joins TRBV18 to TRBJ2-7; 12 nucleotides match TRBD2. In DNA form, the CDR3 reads TGTGCCAGCTCCCAAATTCAACTAGCGGGGGGATACGAGCAGTACTTC. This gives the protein CASSQIQLAGGYEQYF.